These T cell receptor beta chains were read from a single sample in a study of T cell responses to AZD1222 COVID-19 vaccine. The assay was immunoSEQ multiplex PCR, and TCRdb's table has in-frame clones only and misses some. The sample has about 130,000 clones, approximately 85% seen once. Specimen: peripheral blood, collected on day 0 of AZD1222 vaccination. The source is an adult in good health. Each CDR3 is given with its conserved first and last residue. D genes are given only for firm matches. Clone sizes are given selectively: once, few, many, or a class where the clone is expanded.

>TRBV7-9|TRBD2|-|TRBJ2-7
CASSLAGLALPYEQYF
TGTGCCAGCAGCTTAGCGGGACTAGCGCTTCCCTACGAGCAGTACTTC
>TRBV7-8|TRBD1|-|TRBJ2-7
CASSFRTGWGDEQYF
TGTGCCAGCAGCTTTCGGACAGGGTGGGGTGACGAGCAGTACTTC
>TRBV3-1/TRBV3-2|-|few|TRBJ1-2
CASSQVLGGAVNGYTF
TGTGCCAGCAGCCAAGTATTAGGGGGGGCTGTCAATGGCTACACCTTC
>TRBV5-4|-|-|TRBJ1-2
CASSFGLGSSYGYTF
TGTGCCAGCAGCTTTGGGCTGGGGTCGAGCTATGGCTACACCTTC
>TRBV11-3|TRBD1|-|TRBJ2-5
CASSVSTGSETQYF
TGTGCCAGCAGCGTATCGACAGGGTCGGAGACCCAGTACTTC
>TRBV7-2|-|-|TRBJ2-3
CASSFSGTDTQYF
TGTGCCAGCAGCTTTAGCGGCACAGATACGCAGTATTTT
>TRBV6-5|-|-|TRBJ1-2
CASKRGDYGYTF
TGTGCCAGCAAAAGGGGGGACTATGGCTACACCTTC
>TRBV6-2/TRBV6-3|-|few|TRBJ1-2
CASSYLRGGDGYTF
TGTGCCAGCAGTTACCTTCGGGGGGGCGATGGCTACACCTTC
>TRBV28|TRBD1|-|TRBJ1-1
CASSYGQGRTGAFF
TGTGCCAGCAGTTATGGACAGGGGCGAACAGGAGCTTTCTTT
>TRBV13|-|-|TRBJ2-4
CASSQAKNIQYF
TGTGCCAGCAGCCAAGCCAAAAACATTCAGTACTTC
>TRBV12-5|TRBD2|-|TRBJ2-1
CASEPGLAGVDEQFF
TGTGCTAGTGAACCGGGACTAGCGGGAGTCGATGAGCAGTTCTTC
>TRBV14|-|-|TRBJ1-2
CASSQGSGVTNYGYTF
TGTGCCAGCAGCCAAGGATCGGGGGTAACTAACTATGGCTACACCTTC
>TRBV6-5|TRBD1|-|TRBJ1-3
CASSYGRGNTIYF
TGTGCCAGCAGTTATGGCAGGGGGAACACCATATATTTT
>TRBV19|TRBD1|-|TRBJ2-1
CASSIGGQGWNEQFF
TGTGCCAGTAGTATCGGCGGACAGGGGTGGAATGAGCAGTTCTTC
>TRBV3-1/TRBV3-2|TRBD2|-|TRBJ2-7
CASSQDGTSGRLGGEQYF
TGTGCCAGCAGCCAAGACGGGACTAGCGGGAGGCTAGGTGGGGAGCAGTACTTC
>TRBV12-5|TRBD2|-|TRBJ2-3
CASGLGLAGTDTQYF
TGTGCTAGTGGTTTGGGTCTAGCGGGCACAGATACGCAGTATTTT
>TRBV27|-|-|TRBJ2-7
CASSLPGTSRAEQYF
TGTGCCAGCAGTTTGCCGGGAACCTCAAGGGCCGAGCAGTACTTC
>TRBV27|-|-|TRBJ2-7
CASSLRLPGDEQYF
TGTGCCAGCAGTTTACGGCTCCCTGGGGACGAGCAGTACTTC
>TRBV9|TRBD1|-|TRBJ1-2
CASSALTGGLGDGYTF
TGTGCCAGCAGCGCCTTGACAGGGGGCTTAGGTGATGGCTACACCTTC
>TRBV27|TRBD1|-|TRBJ1-1
CASSLSGRTGILGTFF
TGTGCCAGCAGTTTATCAGGGAGGACAGGGATACTTGGAACTTTCTTT
>TRBV30|TRBD1|once|TRBJ2-7
CAWSLGSGTGYYEQYF
TGTGCCTGGAGTTTAGGCTCAGGGACAGGGTACTACGAGCAGTACTTC
>TRBV5-4|TRBD1|-|TRBJ1-1
CASSPGQGMNTEAFF
TGTGCCAGCAGCCCGGGACAGGGGATGAACACTGAAGCTTTCTTT
>TRBV6-1|-|-|TRBJ1-5
CASSEVHDQPQHF
TGTGCCAGCAGTGAAGTCCATGATCAGCCCCAGCATTTT
>TRBV10-3|-|-|TRBJ1-6
CAISESITGGSPLHF
TGTGCCATCAGTGAGTCTATTACCGGTGGTTCACCCCTCCACTTT
>TRBV19|TRBD1|-|TRBJ1-1
CASSTQSRGPGTEAFF
TGTGCCAGTAGTACCCAATCCAGGGGGCCGGGGACTGAAGCTTTCTTT
>TRBV5-4|TRBD1|few|TRBJ2-2
CASSSTGKNTGELFF
TGTGCCAGCAGCTCGACAGGGAAGAACACCGGGGAGCTGTTTTTT
>TRBV3-1/TRBV3-2|TRBD1|-|TRBJ1-1
CASSPWTGNTEAFF
TGTGCCAGCAGCCCTTGGACAGGGAACACTGAAGCTTTCTTT
>TRBV28|-|-|TRBJ1-5
CASRWDEIRSNQPQHF
TGTGCCAGCAGGTGGGATGAGATTCGTAGCAATCAGCCCCAGCATTTT
>TRBV28|TRBD1|-|TRBJ2-7
CASSPTRDRGYEQYF
TGTGCCAGCAGCCCTACCAGGGACAGGGGCTACGAGCAGTACTTC
>TRBV12-3/TRBV12-4|-|-|TRBJ1-4
CASSFSQPEKLFF
TGTGCCAGCAGTTTCTCCCAGCCTGAAAAACTGTTTTTT
>TRBV5-5|-|once|TRBJ2-1
CASTPRGVGGRTYNEQFF
TGTGCCAGCACCCCCAGGGGGGTTGGCGGGAGGACCTACAATGAGCAGTTCTTC
>TRBV18|-|-|TRBJ2-3
CASSPTVSTDTQYF
TGTGCCAGCTCACCGACAGTTTCTACAGATACGCAGTATTTT
>TRBV7-9|TRBD1|-|TRBJ2-5
CASSPNRGAETQYF
TGTGCCAGCAGCCCAAACAGGGGGGCGGAGACCCAGTACTTC
>TRBV5-1|-|-|TRBJ2-2
CASAPPGQNTGELFF
TGCGCCAGCGCCCCCCCGGGGCAGAACACCGGGGAGCTGTTTTTT
>TRBV5-6|-|once|TRBJ2-5
CASSPGTGRVSQETQYF
TGTGCCAGCAGCCCGGGTACAGGGCGGGTGTCCCAAGAGACCCAGTACTTC
>TRBV3-1/TRBV3-2|-|-|TRBJ1-2
CASSQSGPSNYGYTF
TGTGCCAGCAGCCAGTCAGGGCCCTCTAACTATGGCTACACCTTC
>TRBV5-4|-|-|TRBJ1-5
CASSLNGGGSNQPQHF
TGTGCCAGCAGCTTGAACGGGGGGGGGAGCAATCAGCCCCAGCATTTT
>TRBV4-1|TRBD1|-|TRBJ1-5
CASRESEAGGANQPQHF
TGCGCCAGCAGAGAGAGCGAGGCAGGGGGGGCCAATCAGCCCCAGCATTTT
>TRBV18|TRBD1|-|TRBJ2-1
CASSPQETGVDEQFF
TGTGCCAGCTCACCACAAGAGACAGGGGTCGATGAGCAGTTCTTC
>TRBV3-1/TRBV3-2|-|-|TRBJ2-2
CASSQNQGPGELFF
TGTGCCAGCAGCCAAAATCAGGGGCCCGGGGAGCTGTTTTTT
>TRBV7-2|-|-|TRBJ1-1
CASRGGNTNTEAFF
TGTGCCAGCAGAGGGGGGAATACGAACACTGAAGCTTTCTTT
>TRBV7-9|-|few|TRBJ2-2
CASSFGTGELFF
TGTGCCAGCAGCTTCGGCACCGGGGAGCTGTTTTTT
>TRBV9|-|-|TRBJ2-1
CASSVGLGVEQFF
TGTGCCAGCAGCGTAGGACTAGGGGTTGAGCAGTTCTTC
>TRBV29-1|TRBD2|-|TRBJ2-7
CSAFLAGAYEQYF
TGCAGCGCTTTCCTAGCGGGAGCCTACGAGCAGTACTTC
>TRBV12-5|-|-|TRBJ1-5
CASGPTGPIGDQPQHF
TGTGCTAGTGGCCCTACGGGACCCATAGGGGATCAGCCCCAGCATTTT
>TRBV10-3|-|-|TRBJ2-7
CAISESTSAGEQYF
TGTGCCATCAGTGAGTCTACTAGTGCGGGTGAGCAGTACTTC
>TRBV10-3|-|-|TRBJ1-2
CAISPVSRYGYTF
TGTGCCATCAGCCCAGTAAGCCGATATGGCTACACCTTC
>TRBV5-1|-|-|TRBJ2-7
CASSDDSPYEQYF
TGCGCCAGCAGCGATGACAGCCCCTACGAGCAGTACTTC
>TRBV28|-|once|TRBJ1-1
CASPQSPDRAMNTEAFF
TGTGCCAGCCCGCAATCCCCGGACAGAGCGATGAACACTGAAGCTTTCTTT
>TRBV6-2/TRBV6-3|-|once|TRBJ2-5
CASSRGEETQYF
TGTGCCAGCAGTCGCGGAGAAGAGACCCAGTACTTC
>TRBV7-2|TRBD2|-|TRBJ2-3
CASSLMSGVSTDTQYF
TGTGCCAGCAGCTTAATGAGCGGGGTTAGCACAGATACGCAGTATTTT
>TRBV7-6|-|-|TRBJ2-3
CASSSPRGSNTDTQYF
TGTGCCAGCAGCTCCCCTCGGGGGTCTAATACAGATACGCAGTATTTT
>TRBV19|TRBD1|-|TRBJ1-2
CASSNDRGGYGYTF
TGTGCCAGTAGTAATGACAGGGGTGGGTATGGCTACACCTTC
>TRBV19|TRBD1|-|TRBJ1-6
CASKTTGRSPLHF
TGTGCCAGTAAAACGACAGGGCGATCACCCCTCCACTTT
>TRBV5-1|-|-|TRBJ2-3
CASSPTSSTDTQYF
TGCGCCAGCAGCCCGACTTCTAGCACAGATACGCAGTATTTT
>TRBV4-2|-|-|TRBJ1-1
CASSLGGGEAFF
TGTGCCAGCAGCCTGGGGGGGGGAGAAGCTTTCTTT
>TRBV3-1/TRBV3-2|-|few|TRBJ2-3
CASSHNLGLPSTDTQYF
TGTGCCAGCAGCCACAACTTGGGACTCCCCTCCACAGATACGCAGTATTTT
>TRBV5-6|TRBD2|once|TRBJ2-7
CASISSAGGSYEQYF
TGTGCCAGCATCTCTTCGGCGGGGGGCAGCTACGAGCAGTACTTC
>TRBV6-5|-|-|TRBJ1-2
CASRLGTAYGYTF
TGTGCCAGCAGATTAGGTACAGCTTATGGCTACACCTTC